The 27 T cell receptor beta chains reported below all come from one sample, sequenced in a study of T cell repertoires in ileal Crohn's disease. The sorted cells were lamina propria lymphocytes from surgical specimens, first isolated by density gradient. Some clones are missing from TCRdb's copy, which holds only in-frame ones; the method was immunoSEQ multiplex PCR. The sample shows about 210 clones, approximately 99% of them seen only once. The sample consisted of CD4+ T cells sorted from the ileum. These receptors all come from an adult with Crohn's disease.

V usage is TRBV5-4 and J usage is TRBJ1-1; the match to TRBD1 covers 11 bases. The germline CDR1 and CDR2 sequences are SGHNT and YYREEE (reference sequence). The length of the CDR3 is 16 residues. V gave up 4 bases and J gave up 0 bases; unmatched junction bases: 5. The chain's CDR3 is CASSEGQGDMNTEAFF. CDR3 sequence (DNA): TGTGCCAGCAGCGAGGGACAGGGGGACATGAACACTGAAGCTTTCTTT.

The CDR3 here is CASSLGGRSTEAFF. In DNA, the CDR3 is TGCGCCAGCAGCTTAGGGGGAAGAAGCACTGAAGCTTTCTTT. J is TRBJ1-1 and V is TRBV5-1, with a possible D match to TRBD1 (6 bases). Germline lookup yields CDR1 SGHRS and CDR2 YFSETQ. The V and J ends lost 2 bases and 4 bases respectively, with 12 bases between them. The CDR3 contains 14 residues.

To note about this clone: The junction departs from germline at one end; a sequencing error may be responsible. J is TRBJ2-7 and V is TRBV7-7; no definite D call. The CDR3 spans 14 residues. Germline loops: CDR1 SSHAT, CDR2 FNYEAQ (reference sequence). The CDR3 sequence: CASSSPRVNYEQYF. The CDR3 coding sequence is TGTGCTAGCAGCTCACCCCGGGTCAACTACGAGCAGTACTTC.

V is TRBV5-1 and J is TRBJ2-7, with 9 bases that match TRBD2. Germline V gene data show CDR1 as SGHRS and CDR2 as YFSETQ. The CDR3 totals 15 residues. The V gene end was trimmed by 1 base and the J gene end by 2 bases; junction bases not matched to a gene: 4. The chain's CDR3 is CASSLLAGETYEQYF. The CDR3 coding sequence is TGCGCCAGCAGCTTGTTAGCGGGGGAAACCTACGAGCAGTACTTC.

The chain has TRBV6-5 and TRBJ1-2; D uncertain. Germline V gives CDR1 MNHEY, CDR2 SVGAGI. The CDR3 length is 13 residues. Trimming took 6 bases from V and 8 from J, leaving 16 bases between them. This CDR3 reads CASSPSGKYGYTF. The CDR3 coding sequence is TGTGCCAGCAGCCCCTCGGGAAAGTACGGCTACACCTTC.

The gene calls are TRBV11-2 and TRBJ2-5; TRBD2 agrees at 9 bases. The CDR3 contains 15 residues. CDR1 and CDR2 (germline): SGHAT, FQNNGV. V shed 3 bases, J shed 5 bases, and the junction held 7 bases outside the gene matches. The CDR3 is CASSFRRGGLETQYF. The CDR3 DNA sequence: TGTGCCAGCAGCTTTAGGCGGGGGGGCCTTGAGACCCAGTACTTC. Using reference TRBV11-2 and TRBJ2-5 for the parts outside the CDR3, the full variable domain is EAGVAQSPRYKIIEKRQSVAFWCNPISGHATLYWYQQILGQGPKLLIQFQNNGVVDDSQLPKDRFSAERLKGVDSTLKIQPAKLEDSAVYLCASSFRRGGLETQYFGPGTRLLVL.

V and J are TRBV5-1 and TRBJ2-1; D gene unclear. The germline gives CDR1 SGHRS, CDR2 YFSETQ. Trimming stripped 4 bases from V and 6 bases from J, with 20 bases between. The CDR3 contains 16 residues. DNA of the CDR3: TGCGCCAGCAGCCCACGGATTGGCCAGTCGGGCAATGAGCAGTTCTTC. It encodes CASSPRIGQSGNEQFF.

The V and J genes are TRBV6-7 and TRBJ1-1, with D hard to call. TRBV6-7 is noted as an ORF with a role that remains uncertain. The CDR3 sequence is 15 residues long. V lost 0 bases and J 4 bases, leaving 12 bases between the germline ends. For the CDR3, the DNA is TGTGCCAGCAGTTACTCCCCCCTTAGAACCACTGAAGCTTTCTTT. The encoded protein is CASSYSPLRTTEAFF.

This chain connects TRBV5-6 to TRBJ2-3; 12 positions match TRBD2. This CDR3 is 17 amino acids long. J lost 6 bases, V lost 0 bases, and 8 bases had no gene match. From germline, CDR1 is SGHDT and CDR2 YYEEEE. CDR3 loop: CASSLDLAGGLFDTQYF. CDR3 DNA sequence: TGTGCCAGCAGCTTGGACCTAGCGGGGGGGCTATTTGATACGCAGTATTTT.

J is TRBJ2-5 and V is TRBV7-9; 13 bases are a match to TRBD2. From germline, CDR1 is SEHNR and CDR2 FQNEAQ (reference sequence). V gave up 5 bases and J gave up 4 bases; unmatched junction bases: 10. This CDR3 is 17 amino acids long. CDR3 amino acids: CASSPGTSGVGLETQYF. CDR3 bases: TGTGCCAGCAGCCCGGGGACTAGCGGGGTAGGATTAGAGACCCAGTACTTC.

CDR3 in DNA: TGTGCCAGCAGCGTAGATCCACAGGCCCAAGAGACCCAGTACTTC. Its protein is CASSVDPQAQETQYF. This rearrangement joins TRBV9 to TRBJ2-5; the D gene is possibly TRBD1 (5 bases). This CDR3 spans 15 amino acids. Deletions cut 0 bases from V and 1 base from J, with 10 bases between. CDR1 SGDLS and CDR2 YYNGEE come from the germline V gene.

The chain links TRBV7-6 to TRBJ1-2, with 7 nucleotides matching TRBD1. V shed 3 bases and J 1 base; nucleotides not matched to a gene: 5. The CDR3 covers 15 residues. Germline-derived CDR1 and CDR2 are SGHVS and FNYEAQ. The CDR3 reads CASSLVQGSNYGYTF. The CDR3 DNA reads TGTGCCAGCAGCTTGGTACAGGGGAGTAACTATGGCTACACCTTC.

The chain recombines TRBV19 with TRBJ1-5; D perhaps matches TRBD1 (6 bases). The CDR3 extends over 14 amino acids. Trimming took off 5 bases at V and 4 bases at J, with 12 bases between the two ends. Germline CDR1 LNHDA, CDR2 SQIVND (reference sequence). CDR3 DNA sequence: TGTGCCAGTAGTCTCGACAGGAAAAATCAGCCCCAGCATTTT. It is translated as CASSLDRKNQPQHF.

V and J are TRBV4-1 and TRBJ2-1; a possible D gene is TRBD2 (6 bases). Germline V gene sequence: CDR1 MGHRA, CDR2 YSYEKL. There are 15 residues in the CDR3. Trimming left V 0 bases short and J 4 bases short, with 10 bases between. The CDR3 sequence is CASSQDGAGYNEQFF. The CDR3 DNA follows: TGCGCCAGCAGCCAAGATGGCGCGGGGTACAATGAGCAGTTCTTC.

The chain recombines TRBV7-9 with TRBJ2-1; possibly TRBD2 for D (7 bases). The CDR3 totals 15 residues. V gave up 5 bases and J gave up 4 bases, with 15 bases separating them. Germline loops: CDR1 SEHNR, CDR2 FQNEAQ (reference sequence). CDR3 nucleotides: TGTGCCAGCAGCCAAAGCGGGACAAATTACAATGAGCAGTTCTTC. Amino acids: CASSQSGTNYNEQFF.

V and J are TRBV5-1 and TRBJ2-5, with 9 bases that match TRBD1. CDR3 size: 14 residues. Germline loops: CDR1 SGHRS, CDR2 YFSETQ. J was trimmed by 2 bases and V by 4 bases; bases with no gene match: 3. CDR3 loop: CASSPQGAQETQYF. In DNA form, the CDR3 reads TGCGCCAGCAGCCCACAGGGGGCTCAAGAGACCCAGTACTTC.

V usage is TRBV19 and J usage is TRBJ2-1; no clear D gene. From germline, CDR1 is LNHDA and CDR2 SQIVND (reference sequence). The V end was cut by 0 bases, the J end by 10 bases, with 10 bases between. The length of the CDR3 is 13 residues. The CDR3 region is CASSIERLKEQFF. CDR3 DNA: TGTGCCAGTAGTATAGAACGGTTGAAAGAGCAGTTCTTC.

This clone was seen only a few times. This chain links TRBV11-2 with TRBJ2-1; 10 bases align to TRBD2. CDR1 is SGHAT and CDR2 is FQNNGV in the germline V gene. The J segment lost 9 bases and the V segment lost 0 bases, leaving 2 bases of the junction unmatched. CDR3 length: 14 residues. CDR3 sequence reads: CASSLEAGGREQFF. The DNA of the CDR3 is TGTGCCAGCAGCTTAGAAGCGGGGGGGCGTGAGCAGTTCTTC.

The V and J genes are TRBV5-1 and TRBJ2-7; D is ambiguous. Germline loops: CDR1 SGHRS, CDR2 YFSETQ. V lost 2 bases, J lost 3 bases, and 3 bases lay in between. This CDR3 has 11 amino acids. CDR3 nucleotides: TGCGCCAGCAGCTTCAACTACGAGCAGTACTTC. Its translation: CASSFNYEQYF.

The CDR3 region has the DNA TGTGCCAGCAGTCTGACAGGGCAACAAAATCAGCCCCAGCATTTT. Translated: CASSLTGQQNQPQHF. The chain uses TRBV2 and TRBJ1-5; 7 bases are shared with TRBD1. Unmatched junction bases numbered 8, after V lost 5 bases and J lost 4 bases. This CDR3 comprises 15 residues. Germline values: CDR1 SNHLY, CDR2 FYNNEI.

CDR3: CASSYSWTGTDTQYF. CDR3 coding DNA: TGTGCCAGCAGTTACTCCTGGACAGGGACAGATACGCAGTATTTT. This chain connects TRBV6-6 to TRBJ2-3; 8 bases are a match to TRBD1. Germline values: CDR1 MNHNY, CDR2 SVGAGI (reference sequence). The CDR3 runs to 15 residues. J gave up 3 bases and V 0 bases, and 2 bases lay outside the gene matches.

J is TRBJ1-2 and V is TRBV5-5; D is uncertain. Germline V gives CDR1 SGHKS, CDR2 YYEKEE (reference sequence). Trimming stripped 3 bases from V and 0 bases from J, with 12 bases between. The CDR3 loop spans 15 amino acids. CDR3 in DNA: TGTGCCAGCAGCTCCGTACCTAGATCTAACTATGGCTACACCTTC. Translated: CASSSVPRSNYGYTF.

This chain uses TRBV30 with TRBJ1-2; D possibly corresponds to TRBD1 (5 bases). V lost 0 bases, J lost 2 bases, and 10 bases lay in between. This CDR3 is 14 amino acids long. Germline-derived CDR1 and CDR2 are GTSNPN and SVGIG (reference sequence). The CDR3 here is CAWSVLGLNYGYTF. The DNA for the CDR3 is TGTGCCTGGAGTGTGCTGGGACTGAACTATGGCTACACCTTC.

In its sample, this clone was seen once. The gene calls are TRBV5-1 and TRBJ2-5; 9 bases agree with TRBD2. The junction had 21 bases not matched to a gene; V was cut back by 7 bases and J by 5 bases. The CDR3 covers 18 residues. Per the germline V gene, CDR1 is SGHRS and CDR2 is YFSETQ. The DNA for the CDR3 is TGCGCCAGCGTATCGGGTCGGGCTAGCGGGGCTTTCGGGGAGACCCAGTACTTC. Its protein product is CASVSGRASGAFGETQYF.

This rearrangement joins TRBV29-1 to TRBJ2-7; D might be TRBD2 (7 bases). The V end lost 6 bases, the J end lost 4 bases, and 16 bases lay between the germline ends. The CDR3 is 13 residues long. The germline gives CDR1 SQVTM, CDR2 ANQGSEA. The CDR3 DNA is TGCAGCGTGCGTGCGGGGGCAGGGTACGAGCAGTACTTC. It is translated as CSVRAGAGYEQYF.

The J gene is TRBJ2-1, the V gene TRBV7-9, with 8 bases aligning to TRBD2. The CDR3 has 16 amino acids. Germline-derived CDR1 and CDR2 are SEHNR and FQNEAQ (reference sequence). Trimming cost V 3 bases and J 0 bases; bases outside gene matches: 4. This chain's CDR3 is CASSLSLAGSYNEQFF. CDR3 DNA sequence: TGTGCCAGCAGCTTGAGTCTAGCGGGCTCCTACAATGAGCAGTTCTTC.

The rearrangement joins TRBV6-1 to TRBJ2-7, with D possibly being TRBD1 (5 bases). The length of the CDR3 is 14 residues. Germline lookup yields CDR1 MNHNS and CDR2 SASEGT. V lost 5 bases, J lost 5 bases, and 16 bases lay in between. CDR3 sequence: CASSRGREINEQYF. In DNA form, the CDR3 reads TGTGCCAGCAGTCGAGGCAGGGAAATCAACGAGCAGTACTTC.